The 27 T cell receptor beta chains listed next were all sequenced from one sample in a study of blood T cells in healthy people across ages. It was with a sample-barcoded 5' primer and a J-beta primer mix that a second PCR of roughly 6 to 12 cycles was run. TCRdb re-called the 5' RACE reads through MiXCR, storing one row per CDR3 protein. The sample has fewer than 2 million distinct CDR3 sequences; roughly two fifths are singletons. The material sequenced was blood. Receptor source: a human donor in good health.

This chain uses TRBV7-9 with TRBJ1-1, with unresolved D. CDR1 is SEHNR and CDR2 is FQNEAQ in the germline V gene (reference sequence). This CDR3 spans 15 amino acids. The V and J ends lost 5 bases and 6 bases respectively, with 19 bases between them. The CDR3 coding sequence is TGTGCCAGCAGCGACTGGACTTCGGAGGGCGCTGAAGCTTTCTTT. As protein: CASSDWTSEGAEAFF. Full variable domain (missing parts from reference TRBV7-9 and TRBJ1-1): DTGVSQNPRHKITKRGQNVTFRCDPISEHNRLYWYRQTLGQGPEFLTYFQNEAQLEKSRLLSDRFSAERPKGSFSTLEIQRTEQGDSAMYLCASSDWTSEGAEAFFGQGTRLTVV.

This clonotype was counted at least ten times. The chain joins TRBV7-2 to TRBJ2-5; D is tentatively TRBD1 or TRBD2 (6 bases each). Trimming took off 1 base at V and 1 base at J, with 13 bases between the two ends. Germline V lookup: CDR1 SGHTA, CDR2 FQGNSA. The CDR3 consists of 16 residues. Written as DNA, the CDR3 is TGTGCCAGCAGCTTAGTCGGAGGGGGAGGCCAAGAGACCCAGTACTTC. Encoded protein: CASSLVGGGGQETQYF.

In DNA form, the CDR3 reads TGTGCCAGCAGCCAAACGACAGGGAACCTAGAGACCCAGTACTTC. Translating it yields CASSQTTGNLETQYF. V usage is TRBV6-2 or TRBV6-3 and J usage is TRBJ2-4, with 7 bases identical to TRBD1. Near its end, the DNA agrees better with TRBJ2-5, so the J call may be wrong. Germline V gives CDR1 MNHEY, CDR2 SVGEGT. The CDR3 runs to 15 residues.

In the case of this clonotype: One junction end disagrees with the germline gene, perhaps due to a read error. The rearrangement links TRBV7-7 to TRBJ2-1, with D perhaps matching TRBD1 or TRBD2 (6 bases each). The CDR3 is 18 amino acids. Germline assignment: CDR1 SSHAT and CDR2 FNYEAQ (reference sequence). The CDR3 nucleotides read TGTGCTAGCAGCCGACCCATGGGGGGCGCGGGCTCCTACAATGAGCAGTTCTTC. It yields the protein CASSRPMGGAGSYNEQFF.

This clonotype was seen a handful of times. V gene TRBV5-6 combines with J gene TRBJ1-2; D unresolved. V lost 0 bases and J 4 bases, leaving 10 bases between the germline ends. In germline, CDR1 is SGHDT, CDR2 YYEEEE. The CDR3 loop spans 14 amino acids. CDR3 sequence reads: CASSLAVEGYGYTF. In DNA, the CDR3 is TGTGCCAGCAGCTTGGCCGTGGAAGGCTATGGCTACACCTTC.

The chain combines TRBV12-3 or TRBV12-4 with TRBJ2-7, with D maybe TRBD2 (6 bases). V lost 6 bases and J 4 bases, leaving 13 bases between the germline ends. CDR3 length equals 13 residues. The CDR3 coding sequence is TGTGCCAGCAGGTCCCTGGGGGGATACGAGCAGTACTTC. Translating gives CASRSLGGYEQYF.

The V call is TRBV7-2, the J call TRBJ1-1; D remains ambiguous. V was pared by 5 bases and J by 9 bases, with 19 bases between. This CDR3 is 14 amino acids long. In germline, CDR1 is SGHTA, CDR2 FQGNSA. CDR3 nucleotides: TGTGCCAGCAGCCGCCGTGACCACCAGCTTCAAGCTTTCTTT. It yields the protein CASSRRDHQLQAFF.

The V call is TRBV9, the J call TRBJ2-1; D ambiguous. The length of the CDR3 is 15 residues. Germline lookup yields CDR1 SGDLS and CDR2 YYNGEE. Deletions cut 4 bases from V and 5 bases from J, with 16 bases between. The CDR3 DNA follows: TGTGCCAGCAGCCGTTATTCCCCCCTTGACAATGAGCAGTTCTTC. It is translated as CASSRYSPLDNEQFF.

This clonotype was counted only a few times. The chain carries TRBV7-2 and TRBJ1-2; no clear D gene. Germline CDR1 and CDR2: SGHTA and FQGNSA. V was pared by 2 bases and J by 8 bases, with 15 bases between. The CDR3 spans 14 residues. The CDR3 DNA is TGTGCCAGCAGCTTACGGATTACCTATGGCGGCTACACCTTC. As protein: CASSLRITYGGYTF.

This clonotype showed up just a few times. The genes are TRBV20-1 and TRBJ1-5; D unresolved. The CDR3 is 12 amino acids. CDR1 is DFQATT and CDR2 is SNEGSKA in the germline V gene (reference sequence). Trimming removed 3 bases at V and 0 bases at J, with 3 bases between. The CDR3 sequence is CSASSSNQPQHF. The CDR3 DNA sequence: TGCAGTGCTAGCTCTAGCAATCAGCCCCAGCATTTT.

CDR3 nucleotide sequence: TGCGCCAGCAGCCAGGACAGTAAGACTAATGAAAAACTGTTTTTT. Amino acid sequence: CASSQDSKTNEKLFF. The rearrangement links TRBV4-1 to TRBJ1-4; a possible D gene is TRBD1 (6 bases). CDR1 and CDR2 (germline): MGHRA, YSYEKL. CDR3 length equals 15 residues. V lost 3 bases and J lost 2, with 10 bases in between.

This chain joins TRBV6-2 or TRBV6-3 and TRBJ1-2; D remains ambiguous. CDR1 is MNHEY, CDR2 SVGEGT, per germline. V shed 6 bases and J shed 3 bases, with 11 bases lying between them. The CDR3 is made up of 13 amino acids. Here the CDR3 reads CASSYERHYGYTF. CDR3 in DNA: TGTGCCAGCAGCTACGAACGGCACTATGGCTACACCTTC.

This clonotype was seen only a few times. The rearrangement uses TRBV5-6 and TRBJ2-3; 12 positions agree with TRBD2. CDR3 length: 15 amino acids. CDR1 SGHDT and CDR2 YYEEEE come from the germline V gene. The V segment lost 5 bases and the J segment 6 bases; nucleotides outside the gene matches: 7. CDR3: CASRPTSGGPDTQYF. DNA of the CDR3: TGTGCCAGCAGGCCGACTAGCGGGGGACCCGATACGCAGTATTTT.

Here the CDR3 DNA reads TGTGCCAGCAGCCAAGGGATAGGGGACGGAGAGACCCAGTACTTC. It yields the protein CASSQGIGDGETQYF. The genes are TRBV14 and TRBJ2-5; either TRBD1 or TRBD2 may supply D (5 bases each). Trimming pared 1 base from V and 4 bases from J, leaving 13 bases between. Germline V CDR1 and CDR2: SGHDN, FVKESK. The CDR3 contains 15 residues.

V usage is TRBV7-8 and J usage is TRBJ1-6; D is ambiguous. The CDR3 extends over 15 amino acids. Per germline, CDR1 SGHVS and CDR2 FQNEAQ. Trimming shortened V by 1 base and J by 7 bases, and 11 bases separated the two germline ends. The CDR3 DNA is TGTGCCAGCAGCTTAGATGGATTAACAAATTCACCCCTCCACTTT. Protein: CASSLDGLTNSPLHF.

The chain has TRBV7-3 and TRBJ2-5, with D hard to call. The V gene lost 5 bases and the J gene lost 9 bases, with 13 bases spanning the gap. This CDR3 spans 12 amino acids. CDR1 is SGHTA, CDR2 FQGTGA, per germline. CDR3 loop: CASSPPGEAQYF. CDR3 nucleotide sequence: TGTGCCAGCAGCCCCCCCGGCGAGGCCCAGTACTTC. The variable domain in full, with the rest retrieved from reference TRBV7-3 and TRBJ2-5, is GAGVSQTPSNKVTEKGKYVELRCDPISGHTALYWYRQSLGQGPEFLIYFQGTGAADDSGLPNDRFFAVRPEGSVSTLKIQRTERGDSAVYLCASSPPGEAQYFGPGTRLLVL.

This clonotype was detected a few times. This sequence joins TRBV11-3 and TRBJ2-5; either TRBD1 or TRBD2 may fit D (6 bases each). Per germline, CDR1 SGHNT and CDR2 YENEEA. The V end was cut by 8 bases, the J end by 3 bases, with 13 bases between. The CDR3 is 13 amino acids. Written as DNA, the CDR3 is TGTGCCAGCCGCCCGGGGGCCGAAGAGACCCAGTACTTC. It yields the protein CASRPGAEETQYF.

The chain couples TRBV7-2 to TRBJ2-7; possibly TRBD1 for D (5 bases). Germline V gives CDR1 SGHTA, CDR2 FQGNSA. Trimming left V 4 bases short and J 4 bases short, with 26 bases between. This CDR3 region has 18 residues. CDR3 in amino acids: CASSSLQFKGMGRYEQYF. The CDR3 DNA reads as TGTGCCAGCAGCTCACTCCAATTCAAGGGGATGGGTAGATACGAGCAGTACTTC.

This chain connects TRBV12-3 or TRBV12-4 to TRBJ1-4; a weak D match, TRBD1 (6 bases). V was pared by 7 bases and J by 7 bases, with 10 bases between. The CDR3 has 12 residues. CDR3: CASNGGAEKLFF. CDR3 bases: TGTGCCAGCAACGGGGGGGCTGAAAAACTGTTTTTT.

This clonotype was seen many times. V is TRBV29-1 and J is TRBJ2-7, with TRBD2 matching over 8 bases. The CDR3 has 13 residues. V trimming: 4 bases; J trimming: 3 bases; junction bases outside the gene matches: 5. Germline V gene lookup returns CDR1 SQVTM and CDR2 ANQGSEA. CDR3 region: CSVGGSGVYEQYF. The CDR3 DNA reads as TGCAGCGTTGGGGGTAGCGGGGTCTACGAGCAGTACTTC.

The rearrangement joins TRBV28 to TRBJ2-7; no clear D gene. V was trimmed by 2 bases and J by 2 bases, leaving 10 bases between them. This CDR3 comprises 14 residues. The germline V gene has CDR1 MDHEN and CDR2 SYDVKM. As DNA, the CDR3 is TGTGCCAGCAGTTTAATCATGTTTCCCTACGAGCAGTACTTC. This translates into CASSLIMFPYEQYF.

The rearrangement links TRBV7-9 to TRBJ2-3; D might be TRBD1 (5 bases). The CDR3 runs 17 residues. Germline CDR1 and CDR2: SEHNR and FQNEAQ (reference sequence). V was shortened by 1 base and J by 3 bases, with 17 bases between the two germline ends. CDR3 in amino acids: CASSLGLTQEITDTQYF. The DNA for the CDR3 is TGTGCCAGCAGCTTAGGGCTCACACAGGAAATTACAGATACGCAGTATTTT.

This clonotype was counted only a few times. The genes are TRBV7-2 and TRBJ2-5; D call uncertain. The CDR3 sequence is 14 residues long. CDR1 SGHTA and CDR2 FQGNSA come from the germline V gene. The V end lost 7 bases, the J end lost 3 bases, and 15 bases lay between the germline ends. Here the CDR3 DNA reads TGTGCCAGCAACCCTCGGAGCCTCGAAGAGACCCAGTACTTC. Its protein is CASNPRSLEETQYF.

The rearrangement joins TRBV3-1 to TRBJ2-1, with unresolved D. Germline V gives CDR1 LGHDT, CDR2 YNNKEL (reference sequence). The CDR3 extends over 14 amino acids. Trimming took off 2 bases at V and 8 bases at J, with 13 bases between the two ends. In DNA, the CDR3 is TGTGCCAGCAGCCAATTAGGTAGCACCCATGAGCAGTTCTTC. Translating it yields CASSQLGSTHEQFF.

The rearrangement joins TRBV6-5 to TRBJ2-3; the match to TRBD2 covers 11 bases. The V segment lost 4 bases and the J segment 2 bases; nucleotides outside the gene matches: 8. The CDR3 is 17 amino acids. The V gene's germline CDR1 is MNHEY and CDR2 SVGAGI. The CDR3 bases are TGTGCCAGCAGTTGCACCCTAGCGGGGGGAATCACAGATACGCAGTATTTT. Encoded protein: CASSCTLAGGITDTQYF.

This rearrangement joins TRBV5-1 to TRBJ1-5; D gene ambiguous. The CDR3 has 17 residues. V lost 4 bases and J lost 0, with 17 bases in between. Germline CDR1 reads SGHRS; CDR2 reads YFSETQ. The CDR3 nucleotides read TGCGCCAGCAGCCCCGGCGGTCTGGGAGATAGCAATCAGCCCCAGCATTTT. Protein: CASSPGGLGDSNQPQHF.

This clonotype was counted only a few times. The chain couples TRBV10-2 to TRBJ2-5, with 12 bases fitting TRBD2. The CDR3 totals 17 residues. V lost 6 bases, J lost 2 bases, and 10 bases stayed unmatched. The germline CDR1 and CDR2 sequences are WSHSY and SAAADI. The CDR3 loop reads CASRAPWTSGDQETQYF. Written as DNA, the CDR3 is TGCGCCAGCAGAGCCCCCTGGACTAGCGGGGATCAAGAGACCCAGTACTTC.